The source of this TCR beta chain is a study of glioma-infiltrating T cells after dendritic cell vaccination. Some clones are missing from TCRdb's copy, which holds only in-frame ones; the method was immunoSEQ multiplex PCR. The table lists roughly 80,000 clones, 70% to 90% of them singletons. Findings of the study overall: Estimated pretreatment TIL content predicted outcome after dendritic cell vaccination.

Remarks on this clone: Antigen: not known.

The CDR3 runs to 14 residues. Trimming took off 0 bases at V and 10 bases at J, with 13 bases between the two ends. Germline CDR1 MGHRA, CDR2 YSYEKL. This clonotype originated in a human donor with glioblastoma. Sequenced here: blood, sampled before dendritic cell vaccination. The chain employs TRBV4-1 and TRBJ2-1; weak D call: TRBD2 (5 bases). The CDR3 DNA reads TGCGCCAGCAGCCAAGATTGGAAAGCGGTAGAGCAGTTCTTC. This gives the protein CASSQDWKAVEQFF.